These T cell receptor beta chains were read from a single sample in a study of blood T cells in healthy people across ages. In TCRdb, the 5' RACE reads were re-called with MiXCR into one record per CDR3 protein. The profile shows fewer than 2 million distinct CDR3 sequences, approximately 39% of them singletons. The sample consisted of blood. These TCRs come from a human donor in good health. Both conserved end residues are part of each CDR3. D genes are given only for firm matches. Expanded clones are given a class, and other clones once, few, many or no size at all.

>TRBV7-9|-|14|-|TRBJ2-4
TGTGCCAGCAGCCCGCCAGTCCCAGGTCAGGTTCAGTACTTC
CASSPPVPGQVQYF
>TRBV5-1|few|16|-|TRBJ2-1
TGCGCCAGCAGCTTGGCTGCCGGGGGGCCTCGGAATGAGCAGTTCTTC
CASSLAAGGPRNEQFF
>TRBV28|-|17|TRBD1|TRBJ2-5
TGTGCCAGCAGTCTCCACTTGGGGACAGGTCTCCAAGAGACCCAGTACTTC
CASSLHLGTGLQETQYF
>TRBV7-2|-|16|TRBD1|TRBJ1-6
TGTGCCAGCAGCTTTGGCGGGACAGGAATCAATTCACCCCTCCACTTT
CASSFGGTGINSPLHF
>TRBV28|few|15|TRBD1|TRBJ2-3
TGTGCCAGCAGTGGGTCGGACAGGAGCACAGATACGCAGTATTTT
CASSGSDRSTDTQYF
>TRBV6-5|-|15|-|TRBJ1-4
TGTGCCAGCAGTTATGAGGTTGGACGGAATGAAAAACTGTTTTTT
CASSYEVGRNEKLFF
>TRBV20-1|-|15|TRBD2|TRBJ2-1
TGCAGTGCTAGCGATTCTAGCGGAACTGGGAATGAGCAGTTCTTC
CSASDSSGTGNEQFF
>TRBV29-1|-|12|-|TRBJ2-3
TGCAGCGTTGATGATGGGGAAGATATGCAGTATTTT
CSVDDGEDMQYF
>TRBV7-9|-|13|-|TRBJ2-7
TGTGCCAGCAGCCTTAAGGCAGACTACGAGCAGTACTTC
CASSLKADYEQYF
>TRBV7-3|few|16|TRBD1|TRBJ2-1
TGTGCCAGCAGCCTATATGGACAGGTAGAAAAAAATGAGCAGTTCTTC
CASSLYGQVEKNEQFF
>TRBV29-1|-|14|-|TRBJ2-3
TGCAGCGTTGAGTTACAACGAGGCACAGATACGCAGTATTTT
CSVELQRGTDTQYF
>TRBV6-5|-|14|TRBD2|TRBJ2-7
TGTGCCAGCAGCCTTCGGGAGGGCCCCTACGAGCAGTACTTC
CASSLREGPYEQYF
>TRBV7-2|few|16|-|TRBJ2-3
TGTGCCAGCAGCCCTGGCTTGACCCTGGGGGCAGATACGCAGTATTTT
CASSPGLTLGADTQYF
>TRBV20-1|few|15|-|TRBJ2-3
TGCAGTGCTGGCGAAGGGGGGGGCCGAACAGATACGCAGTATTTT
CSAGEGGGRTDTQYF
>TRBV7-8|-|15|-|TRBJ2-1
TGTGCCAGCAGCTTATTGGGTAGCAACGGGCGGGAGCAGTTCTTC
CASSLLGSNGREQFF
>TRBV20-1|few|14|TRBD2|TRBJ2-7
TGCAGTGCTAGAGAAGCTAGCGGGGGGTACGAGCAGTACTTC
CSAREASGGYEQYF
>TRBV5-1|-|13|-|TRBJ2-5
TGCGCCAGCAGCTTGGAAGTTAAAGAGACCCAGTACTTC
CASSLEVKETQYF
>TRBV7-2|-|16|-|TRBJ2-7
TGTGCCAGCAGCTTGGGTCCAGGACAGGGACTAAGGGAGCAGTACTTC
CASSLGPGQGLREQYF
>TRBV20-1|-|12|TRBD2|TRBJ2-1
TGCAGTGCCCCCGGGAGGAACAATGGGCAGTTCTTC
CSAPGRNNGQFF
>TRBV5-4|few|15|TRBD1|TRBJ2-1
TGTGCCAGCAGCTTGACGGGACAGGGGGGCAATGAGCAGTTCTTC
CASSLTGQGGNEQFF
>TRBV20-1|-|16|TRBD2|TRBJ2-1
TGCAATGCTTGGACTAGCGGGGGGGCCGAGAGAAATGAGCAGTTCTTC
CNAWTSGGAERNEQFF
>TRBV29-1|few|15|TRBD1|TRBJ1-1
TGCAGCGTTGACGTCGGACAGGGGGCCGATACTGAAGCTTTCTTT
CSVDVGQGADTEAFF
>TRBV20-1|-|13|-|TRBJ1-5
TGCAGTGCTAGGGACGACAGTAACCAGCCCCAGCATTTT
CSARDDSNQPQHF
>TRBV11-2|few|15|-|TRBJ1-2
TGTGCCAGCAGCTCGGGAATGTCCCGTTTTTATGGCTACACCTTC
CASSSGMSRFYGYTF